The source of this T cell receptor beta chain is a study of cytomegalovirus exposure and HLA in healthy donors. Findings and caveats of the study: A prior analysis recorded that most TCR beta V segments were productive about 87% or about 30% of the time. The classifier, whose performance was assessed in both the original and validation cohorts, reportedly diagnosed cytomegalovirus status with high specificity and sensitivity. Sequencing artifact likely explains a cluster of highly shared sequence variants.

Per germline, CDR1 LNHNV and CDR2 YYDKDF (reference sequence). The CDR3 length is 13 residues. V was pared by 5 bases and J by 9 bases, with 14 bases between. The primer mix had 60 Vbeta and 13 Jbeta primers. Under the authors' procedure: Roughly 10 million shared chains were among around 80 million unique TCR beta chains counted in a later analysis. Profiling relied on immunoSEQ multiplex PCR, and the TCRdb table lists in-frame clones only, not all of them. That table is the source of V, J and clone size, and D and trimming were worked out from the DNA. The sample has approximately 85,000 clones, 65% to 80% seen once. Of note for this clone: Its target is not known.

The chain has TRBV15 and TRBJ2-1, with a possible D match to TRBD1 (6 bases). Source material: PBMCs. This clonotype was obtained from a middle-aged woman in good health and CMV-seropositive. The CDR3 here is CATSSRQAREQFF. The CDR3 DNA follows: TGTGCCACCAGCTCCCGACAGGCCCGTGAGCAGTTCTTC.